Presented here are 21 T cell receptor beta chains from one specimen sequenced in a study of OX40 agonist ivuxolimab in advanced cancers. Sequencing was performed with immunoSEQ multiplex PCR; in TCRdb, only in-frame clones are kept and a portion is missing. The sample lists roughly 80,000 clones; 80% to 90% were seen once. The sequencing used CD4+ or CD8+ T cells sorted from blood, collected in a trial of the OX40 agonist ivuxolimab. Receptor source: an adult with an advanced solid tumor such as melanoma, head and neck, liver or kidney cancer.

This rearrangement joins TRBV28 to TRBJ1-4; weak D call: TRBD1 (6 bases). V shed 6 bases and J shed 0 bases, with 17 bases lying between them. CDR1 is MDHEN and CDR2 is SYDVKM in the germline V gene. This CDR3 comprises 17 residues. The CDR3 spells CASRPSGTPTTNEKLFF. CDR3 coding DNA: TGTGCCAGCAGACCGTCCGGGACACCTACAACTAATGAAAAACTGTTTTTT.

This clone was seen a handful of times. This chain links TRBV5-1 with TRBJ2-1; tentative D call: TRBD2 (7 bases). The CDR3 is made up of 20 amino acids. Germline V gene data show CDR1 as SGHRS and CDR2 as YFSETQ. The V end was cut by 0 bases, the J end by 3 bases, with 25 bases between. CDR3 sequence reads: CASSLEFAAGAFGIYNEQFF. As DNA, the CDR3 is TGCGCCAGCAGCTTGGAGTTCGCGGCGGGGGCCTTCGGAATCTACAATGAGCAGTTCTTC.

V usage is TRBV5-1 and J usage is TRBJ2-3; D perhaps matches TRBD2 (6 bases). Trimming shortened V by 3 bases and J by 6 bases, and 20 bases separated the two germline ends. In germline, CDR1 is SGHRS, CDR2 YFSETQ. This CDR3 has 16 residues. The CDR3 here is CASSSTPTAGKDTQYF. In nucleotides, the CDR3 is TGCGCCAGCAGCTCGACCCCGACGGCGGGAAAGGATACGCAGTATTTT.

The chain employs TRBV6-6 and TRBJ2-7; D is perhaps TRBD1 or TRBD2 (6 bases each). This CDR3 comprises 13 residues. Germline loops: CDR1 MNHNY, CDR2 SVGAGI (reference sequence). Deletions cut 5 bases from V and 5 bases from J, with 13 bases between. CDR3 DNA sequence: TGTGCCAGCAGTGCGAGGGGGGAGAACGAGCAGTACTTC. It codes for CASSARGENEQYF.

V usage is TRBV7-2 and J usage is TRBJ1-2, with D tentatively TRBD1 (5 bases). CDR1 and CDR2 from the germline V gene are SGHTA and FQGNSA. The CDR3 runs 14 residues. The V end lost 1 base, the J end lost 6 bases, and 12 bases lay between the germline ends. CDR3 coding DNA: TGTGCCAGCAGCTTAGATCCAGGGAGGGATGGCTACACCTTC. It codes for CASSLDPGRDGYTF.

The chain couples TRBV28 to TRBJ1-1, with D perhaps TRBD1 (5 bases). The CDR3 spans 15 residues. V lost 4 bases to trimming and J lost 5 bases, with 17 bases between them. The germline V gene has CDR1 MDHEN and CDR2 SYDVKM. The CDR3 nucleotides are TGTGCCAGCAGTTCAATTAAAATAAGGGGTACTGAAGCTTTCTTT. This sequence encodes CASSSIKIRGTEAFF.

DNA for the CDR3: TGCAGCGTTATACAGGGTGGCACAGATACGCAGTATTTT. It specifies CSVIQGGTDTQYF. The chain has TRBV29-1 and TRBJ2-3; D may be TRBD1 (6 bases). This CDR3 region has 13 residues. The V end was cut by 5 bases, the J end by 1 base, with 10 bases between. Looked up from germline, CDR1 is SQVTM and CDR2 is ANQGSEA.

J is TRBJ1-4 and V is TRBV7-2; unclear D gene. The CDR3 has 15 residues. The germline V gene encodes CDR1 SGHTA and CDR2 FQGNSA. V was clipped by 5 bases and J by 3 bases, with 13 bases between them. The CDR3 DNA is TGTGCCAGCAGCCTCCTCCCGAGGGCTAATGAAAAACTGTTTTTT. The encoded protein is CASSLLPRANEKLFF.

This clone has more than one count but fewer than ten. The chain has TRBV5-1 and TRBJ1-6, with 9 positions matching TRBD1. CDR1 is SGHRS, CDR2 YFSETQ, per germline. The V segment lost 4 bases and the J segment 1 base; nucleotides outside the gene matches: 6. The CDR3 runs to 17 residues. CDR3 in DNA: TGCGCCAGCAGCAGTGGACAGGGGAATTCCTATAATTCACCCCTCCACTTT. The encoded protein is CASSSGQGNSYNSPLHF. The variable domain in full, completed from reference TRBV5-1 and TRBJ1-6, reads KAGVTQTPRYLIKTRGQQVTLSCSPISGHRSVSWYQQTPGQGLQFLFEYFSETQRNKGNFPGRFSGRQFSNSRSEMNVSTLELGDSALYLCASSSGQGNSYNSPLHFGNGTRLTVT.

This rearrangement joins TRBV10-3 to TRBJ1-1, with TRBD1 identical over 12 bases. V gave up 9 bases and J gave up 4 bases; unmatched junction bases: 12. The germline gives CDR1 ENHRY, CDR2 SYGVKD. CDR3 length: 16 amino acids. The CDR3 coding sequence is TGTGCCATTTGTGCCGGGACAGGGGGCGGAAGCACTGAAGCTTTCTTT. It is translated as CAICAGTGGGSTEAFF.

This clone came up a few times. The chain joins TRBV6-6 to TRBJ2-1; TRBD2 might be the D (5 bases). This CDR3 is 13 amino acids long. The germline V gene encodes CDR1 MNHNY and CDR2 SVGAGI (reference sequence). Trimming removed 8 bases from V and 7 bases from J, with 15 bases in between. The CDR3 is CASGPIGGNEQFF. The CDR3 region has the DNA TGTGCCAGCGGCCCCATAGGAGGTAATGAGCAGTTCTTC.

A remark on this clone: Additional DNA sequences in this sample encode the identical CDR3. The gene calls are TRBV7-9 and TRBJ2-7; a possible D gene is TRBD2 (5 bases). Between the trimmed V and J ends, which lost 0 bases and 0 bases, there was a span of 6 bases. CDR3 length: 14 residues. Germline V gives CDR1 SEHNR, CDR2 FQNEAQ (reference sequence). The CDR3 loop is CASSLAGSSYEQYF. Written as DNA, the CDR3 is TGTGCCAGCAGCTTAGCAGGGAGCTCCTACGAGCAGTACTTC.

The CDR3 DNA sequence: TGTGCCTTACTACTAGCGGGGCTCACAGATACGCAGTATTTT. Its protein product is CALLLAGLTDTQYF. The chain combines TRBV30 with TRBJ2-3; 10 nucleotides match TRBD2. Looked up from germline, CDR1 is GTSNPN and CDR2 is SVGIG (reference sequence). The CDR3 is made up of 14 amino acids. The ends lost 7 bases at V and 2 bases at J; junction bases unmatched: 6.

This sequence joins TRBV7-9 and TRBJ1-2; D not certain. The CDR3 is 13 residues long. Germline CDR1 reads SEHNR; CDR2 reads FQNEAQ (reference sequence). Trimming cost V 1 base and J 4 bases, with 7 bases left between them. The DNA of the CDR3 is TGTGCCAGCAGCTTAGATCCCAGCTATGGCTACACCTTC. Its translation is CASSLDPSYGYTF.

The V gene is TRBV19, the J gene TRBJ2-7; D might be TRBD1 (6 bases). The CDR3 covers 14 residues. Trimming shortened V by 3 bases and J by 6 bases, and 15 bases separated the two germline ends. Germline loops: CDR1 LNHDA, CDR2 SQIVND (reference sequence). The CDR3 reads CASSILGQGTEQYF. DNA for the CDR3: TGTGCCAGTAGTATCCTCGGGCAGGGGACCGAGCAGTACTTC. The entire variable domain, with the rest obtained from reference TRBV19 and TRBJ2-7, is as follows: DGGITQSPKYLFRKEGQNVTLSCEQNLNHDAMYWYRQDPGQGLRLIYYSQIVNDFQKGDIAEGYSVSREKKESFPLTVTSAQKNPTAFYLCASSILGQGTEQYFGPGTRLTVT.

The table lists this clone with a few counts. This CDR3 is CASSLYGLQETQYF. The CDR3 DNA is TGCGCCAGCAGCTTGTACGGCCTCCAAGAGACCCAGTACTTC. J is TRBJ2-5 and V is TRBV5-1, with no clear D. The CDR3 has 14 residues. Trimming removed 1 base from V and 1 base from J, with 8 bases in between. Germline V gene lookup returns CDR1 SGHRS and CDR2 YFSETQ.

V usage is TRBV19 and J usage is TRBJ1-5, with a weak D call TRBD1 (5 bases). This CDR3 comprises 11 residues. Germline CDR1 reads LNHDA; CDR2 reads SQIVND (reference sequence). The germline V and J ends were trimmed by 6 bases and 16 bases, with 16 bases remaining between them. CDR3 nucleotides: TGTGCCAGTAGCACGGGACTTGTGCAACATTTT. Protein: CASSTGLVQHF.

The chain combines TRBV6-1 with TRBJ2-5, with D possibly being TRBD2 (7 bases). Trimming took 7 bases from V and 4 from J, leaving 13 bases between them. Germline CDR1 MNHNS, CDR2 SASEGT. This CDR3 has 13 amino acids. CDR3 in DNA: TGTGCCAGCAAGTGGGGGGGCCTAGAGACCCAGTACTTC. Translating gives CASKWGGLETQYF.

This clone was counted once. The chain recombines TRBV6-5 with TRBJ1-1; D is ambiguous. This CDR3 region has 14 residues. Germline V gene sequence: CDR1 MNHEY, CDR2 SVGAGI. Trimming removed 7 bases at V and 0 bases at J, with 12 bases between. As DNA, the CDR3 is TGTGCCAGCACCTCAACTATTATGAACACTGAAGCTTTCTTT. Translated, it gives CASTSTIMNTEAFF.

The chain is built from TRBV28 and TRBJ1-5; 9 nucleotides line up with TRBD1. V dropped 4 bases and J dropped 4; count of bases not matched to a gene: 5. The CDR3 runs 15 residues. The germline V gene has CDR1 MDHEN and CDR2 SYDVKM. The CDR3 DNA sequence: TGTGCCAGCAGTTCAGGGGACAGGGAAAATCAGCCCCAGCATTTT. Amino acids: CASSSGDRENQPQHF.

The genes are TRBV10-2 and TRBJ1-4; D remains ambiguous. This CDR3 spans 17 amino acids. With 0 bases removed from V and 0 bases from J, the gap between germline ends came to 11 bases. CDR1 is WSHSY and CDR2 is SAAADI in the germline V gene. The DNA of the CDR3 is TGCGCCAGCAGTGAGTCGAACTTCAGAGCAACTAATGAAAAACTGTTTTTT. It encodes CASSESNFRATNEKLFF.